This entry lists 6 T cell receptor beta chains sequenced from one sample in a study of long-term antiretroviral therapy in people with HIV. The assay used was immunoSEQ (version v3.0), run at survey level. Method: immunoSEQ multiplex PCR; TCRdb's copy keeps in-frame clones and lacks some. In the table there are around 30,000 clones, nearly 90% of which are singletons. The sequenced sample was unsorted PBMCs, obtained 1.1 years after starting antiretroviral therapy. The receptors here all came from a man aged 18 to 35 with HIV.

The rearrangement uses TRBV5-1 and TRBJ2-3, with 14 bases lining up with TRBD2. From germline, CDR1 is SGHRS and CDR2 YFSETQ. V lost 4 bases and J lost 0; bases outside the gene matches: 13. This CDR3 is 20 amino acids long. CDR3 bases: TGCGCCAGCAGCACACCGGGACTAGCGGGAGCATGGGGTAGCACAGATACGCAGTATTTT. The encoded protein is CASSTPGLAGAWGSTDTQYF.

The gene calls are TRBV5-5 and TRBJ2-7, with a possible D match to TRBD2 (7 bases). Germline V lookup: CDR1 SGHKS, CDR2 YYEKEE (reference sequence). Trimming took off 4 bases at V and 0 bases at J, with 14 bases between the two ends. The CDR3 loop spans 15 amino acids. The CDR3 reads CASSPWGGHSYEQYF. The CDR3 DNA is TGTGCCAGCAGCCCGTGGGGGGGGCACTCCTACGAGCAGTACTTC.

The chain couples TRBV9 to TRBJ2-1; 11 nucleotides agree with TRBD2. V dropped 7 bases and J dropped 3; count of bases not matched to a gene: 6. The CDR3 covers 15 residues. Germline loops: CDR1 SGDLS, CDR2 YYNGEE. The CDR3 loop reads CASSGTSGFYNEQFF. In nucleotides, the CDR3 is TGTGCCAGCTCCGGGACTAGCGGATTCTACAATGAGCAGTTCTTC.

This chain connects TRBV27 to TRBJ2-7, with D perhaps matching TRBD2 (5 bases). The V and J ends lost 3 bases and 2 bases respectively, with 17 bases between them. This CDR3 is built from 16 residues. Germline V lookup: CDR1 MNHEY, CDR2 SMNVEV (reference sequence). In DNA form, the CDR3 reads TGTGCCAGCAGTTTCTATCGGGCAGCGGACCCCTACGAGCAGTACTTC. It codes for CASSFYRAADPYEQYF.

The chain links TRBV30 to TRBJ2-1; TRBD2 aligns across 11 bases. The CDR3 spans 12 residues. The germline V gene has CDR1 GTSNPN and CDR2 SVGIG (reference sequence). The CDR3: CACLTSGREQFF. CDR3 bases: TGTGCTTGCCTAACTAGCGGGAGAGAGCAGTTCTTC.

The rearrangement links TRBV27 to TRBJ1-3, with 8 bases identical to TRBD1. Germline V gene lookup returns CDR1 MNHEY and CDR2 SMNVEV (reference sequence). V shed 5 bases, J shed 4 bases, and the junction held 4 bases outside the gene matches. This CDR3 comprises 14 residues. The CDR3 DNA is TGTGCCAGCAGTGATCGGACAGGGGGAAACACCATATATTTT. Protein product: CASSDRTGGNTIYF.